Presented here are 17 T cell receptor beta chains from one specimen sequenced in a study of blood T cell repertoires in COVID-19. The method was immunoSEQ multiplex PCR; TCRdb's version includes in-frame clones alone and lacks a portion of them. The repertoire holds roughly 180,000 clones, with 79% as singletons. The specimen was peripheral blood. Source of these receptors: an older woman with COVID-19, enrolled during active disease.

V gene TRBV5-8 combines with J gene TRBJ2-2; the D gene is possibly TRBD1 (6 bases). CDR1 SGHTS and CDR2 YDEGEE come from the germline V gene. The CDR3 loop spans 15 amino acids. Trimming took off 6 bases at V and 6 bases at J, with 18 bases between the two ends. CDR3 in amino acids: CASNIRGSLAGELFF. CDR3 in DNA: TGTGCCAGCAACATAAGGGGGAGTCTGGCCGGGGAGCTGTTTTTT. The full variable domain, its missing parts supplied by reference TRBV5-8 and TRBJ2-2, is EAGVTQSPTHLIKTRGQQATLRCSPISGHTSVYWYQQALGLGLQFLLWYDEGEERNRGNFPPRFSGRQFPNYSSELNVNALELEDSALYLCASNIRGSLAGELFFGEGSRLTVL.

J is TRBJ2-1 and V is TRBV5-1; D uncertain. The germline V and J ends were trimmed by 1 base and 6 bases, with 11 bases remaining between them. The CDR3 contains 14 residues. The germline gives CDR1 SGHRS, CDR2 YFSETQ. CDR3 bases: TGCGCCAGCAGCTTGAGGAGCCCTGGCAATGAGCAGTTCTTC. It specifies CASSLRSPGNEQFF. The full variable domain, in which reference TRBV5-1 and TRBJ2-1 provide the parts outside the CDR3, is KAGVTQTPRYLIKTRGQQVTLSCSPISGHRSVSWYQQTPGQGLQFLFEYFSETQRNKGNFPGRFSGRQFSNSRSEMNVSTLELGDSALYLCASSLRSPGNEQFFGPGTRLTVL.

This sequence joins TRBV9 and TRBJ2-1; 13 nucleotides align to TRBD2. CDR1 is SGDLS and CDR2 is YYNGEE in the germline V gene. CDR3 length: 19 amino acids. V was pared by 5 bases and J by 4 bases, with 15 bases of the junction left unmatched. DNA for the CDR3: TGTGCCAGCAGTAGACAGCGGACTAGCGGGAGTTTAGGGTACAATGAGCAGTTCTTC. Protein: CASSRQRTSGSLGYNEQFF.

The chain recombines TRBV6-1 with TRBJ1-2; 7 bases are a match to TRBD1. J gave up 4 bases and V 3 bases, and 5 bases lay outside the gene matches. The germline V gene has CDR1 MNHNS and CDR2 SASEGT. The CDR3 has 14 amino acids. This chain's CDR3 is CASSDRGQIYGYTF. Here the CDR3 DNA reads TGTGCCAGCAGTGATAGGGGACAGATCTATGGCTACACCTTC.

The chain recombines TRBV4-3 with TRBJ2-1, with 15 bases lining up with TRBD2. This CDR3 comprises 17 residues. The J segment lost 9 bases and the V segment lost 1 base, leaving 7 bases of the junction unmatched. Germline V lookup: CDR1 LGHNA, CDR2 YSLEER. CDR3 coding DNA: TGCGCCAGCAGCCAAGGTATTGGACTAGCGGGAGGGACTGAGCAGTTCTTC. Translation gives CASSQGIGLAGGTEQFF.

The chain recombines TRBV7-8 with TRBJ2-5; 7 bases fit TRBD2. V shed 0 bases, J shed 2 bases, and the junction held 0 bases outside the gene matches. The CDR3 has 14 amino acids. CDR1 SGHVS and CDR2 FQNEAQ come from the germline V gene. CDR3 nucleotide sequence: TGTGCCAGCAGCTTAGCGGGGGGGCAAGAGACCCAGTACTTC. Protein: CASSLAGGQETQYF.

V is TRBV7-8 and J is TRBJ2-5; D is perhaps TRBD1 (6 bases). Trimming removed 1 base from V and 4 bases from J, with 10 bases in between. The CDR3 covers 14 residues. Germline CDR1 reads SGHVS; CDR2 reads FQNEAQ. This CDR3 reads CASSLVPRGETQYF. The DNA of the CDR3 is TGTGCCAGCAGCTTAGTACCCAGGGGAGAGACCCAGTACTTC.

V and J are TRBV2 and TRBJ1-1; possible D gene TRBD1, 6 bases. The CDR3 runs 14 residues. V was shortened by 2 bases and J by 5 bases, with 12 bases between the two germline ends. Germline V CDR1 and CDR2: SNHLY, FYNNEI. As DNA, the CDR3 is TGTGCCAGCAGTGAAACAGGGTTTGGAACTGAAGCTTTCTTT. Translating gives CASSETGFGTEAFF.

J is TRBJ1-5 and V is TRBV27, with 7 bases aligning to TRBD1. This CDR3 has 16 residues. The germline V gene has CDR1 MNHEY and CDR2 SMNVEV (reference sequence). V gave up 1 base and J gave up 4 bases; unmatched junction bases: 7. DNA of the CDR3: TGTGCCAGCAGTTTATTAAGCAACAGGGGTAATCAGCCCCAGCATTTT. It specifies CASSLLSNRGNQPQHF.

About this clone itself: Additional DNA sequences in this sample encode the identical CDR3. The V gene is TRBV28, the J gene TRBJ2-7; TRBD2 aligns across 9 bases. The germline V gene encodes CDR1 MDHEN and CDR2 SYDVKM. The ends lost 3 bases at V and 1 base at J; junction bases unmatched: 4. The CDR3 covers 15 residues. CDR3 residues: CASSLSLAGSYEQYF. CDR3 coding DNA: TGTGCCAGCAGTTTGTCGCTAGCGGGATCCTACGAGCAGTACTTC.

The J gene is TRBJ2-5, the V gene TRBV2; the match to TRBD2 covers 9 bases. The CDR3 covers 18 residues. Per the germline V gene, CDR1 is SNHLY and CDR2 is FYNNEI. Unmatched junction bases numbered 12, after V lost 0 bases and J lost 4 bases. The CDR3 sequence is CASSEAGIAGVVRETQYF. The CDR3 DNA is TGTGCCAGCAGTGAAGCGGGGATAGCGGGAGTAGTGAGAGAGACCCAGTACTTC.

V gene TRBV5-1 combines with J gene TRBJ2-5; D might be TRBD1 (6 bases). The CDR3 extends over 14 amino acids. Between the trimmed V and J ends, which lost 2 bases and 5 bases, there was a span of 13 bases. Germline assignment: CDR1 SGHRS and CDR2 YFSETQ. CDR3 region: CASSLQGIRETQYF. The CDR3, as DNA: TGCGCCAGCAGCTTACAGGGTATCCGGGAGACCCAGTACTTC.

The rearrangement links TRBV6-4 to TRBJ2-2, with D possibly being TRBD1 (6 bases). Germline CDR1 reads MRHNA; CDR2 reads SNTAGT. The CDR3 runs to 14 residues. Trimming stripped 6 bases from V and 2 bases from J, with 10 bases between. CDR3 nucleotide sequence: TGTGCCAGCAGCCGGGACATTAACACCGGGGAGCTGTTTTTT. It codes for CASSRDINTGELFF.

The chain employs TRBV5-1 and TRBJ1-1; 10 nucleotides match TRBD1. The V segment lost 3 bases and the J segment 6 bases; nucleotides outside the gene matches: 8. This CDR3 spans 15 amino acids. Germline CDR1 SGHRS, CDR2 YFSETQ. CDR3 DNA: TGCGCCAGCAGCTACCGGGACAGGGGAATCTCTGAAGCTTTCTTT. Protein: CASSYRDRGISEAFF.

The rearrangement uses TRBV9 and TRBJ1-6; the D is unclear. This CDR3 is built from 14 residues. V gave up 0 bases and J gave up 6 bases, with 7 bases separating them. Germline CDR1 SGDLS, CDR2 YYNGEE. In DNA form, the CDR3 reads TGTGCCAGCAGCGTAGAACAGAGTAATTCACCCCTCCACTTT. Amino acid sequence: CASSVEQSNSPLHF.

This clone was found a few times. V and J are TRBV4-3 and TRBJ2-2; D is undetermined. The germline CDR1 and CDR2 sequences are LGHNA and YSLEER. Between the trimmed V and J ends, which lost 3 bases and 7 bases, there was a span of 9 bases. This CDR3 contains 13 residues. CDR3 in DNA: TGCGCCAGCAGCCATCCCACCAGCGGGGAGCTGTTTTTT. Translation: CASSHPTSGELFF.

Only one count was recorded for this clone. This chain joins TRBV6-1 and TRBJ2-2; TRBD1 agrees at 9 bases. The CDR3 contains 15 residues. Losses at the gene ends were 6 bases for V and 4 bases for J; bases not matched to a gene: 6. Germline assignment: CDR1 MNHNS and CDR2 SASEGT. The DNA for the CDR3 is TGTGCCAGCAGGTCCGGACAGGGGAGCACCGGGGAGCTGTTTTTT. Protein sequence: CASRSGQGSTGELFF.